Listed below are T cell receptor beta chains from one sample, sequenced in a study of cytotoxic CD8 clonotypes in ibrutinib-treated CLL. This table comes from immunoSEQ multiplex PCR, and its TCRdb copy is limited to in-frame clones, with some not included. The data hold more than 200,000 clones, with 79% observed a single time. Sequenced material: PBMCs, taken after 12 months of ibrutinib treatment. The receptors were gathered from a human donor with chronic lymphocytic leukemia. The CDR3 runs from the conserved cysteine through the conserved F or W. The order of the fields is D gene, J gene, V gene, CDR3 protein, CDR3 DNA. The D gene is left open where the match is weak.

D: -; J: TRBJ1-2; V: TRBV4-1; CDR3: CASSQGKAFGYTF; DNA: TGCGCCAGCAGCCAGGGTAAAGCCTTCGGCTACACCTTC
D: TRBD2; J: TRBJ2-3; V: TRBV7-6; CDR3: CASSHGTSGRDTQYF; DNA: TGTGCCAGCAGCCATGGGACTAGCGGTCGAGATACGCAGTATTTT
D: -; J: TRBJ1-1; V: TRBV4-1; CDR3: CASSQDGTGNTEAFF; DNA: TGCGCCAGCAGCCAAGATGGTACGGGGAACACTGAAGCTTTCTTT
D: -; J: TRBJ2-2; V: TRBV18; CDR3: CASSPLEAGELFF; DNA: TGTGCCAGCTCCCCTCTCGAGGCCGGGGAGCTGTTTTTT
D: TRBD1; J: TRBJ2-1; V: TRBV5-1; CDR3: CASSVQSGQEAYNEQFF; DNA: TGCGCCAGCAGCGTACAATCCGGACAGGAGGCCTACAATGAGCAGTTCTTC
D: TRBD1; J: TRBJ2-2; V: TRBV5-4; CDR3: CASSPGTGLGELFF; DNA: TGTGCCAGCAGCCCCGGGACAGGGCTGGGGGAGCTGTTTTTT
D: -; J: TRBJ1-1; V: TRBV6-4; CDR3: CASRTGNTEAFF; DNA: TGTGCCAGCAGAACAGGGAACACTGAAGCTTTCTTT
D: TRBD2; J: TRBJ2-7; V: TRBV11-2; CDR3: CASSLSLAGNVHEQYF; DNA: TGTGCCAGCAGCTTAAGCCTAGCGGGAAATGTTCACGAGCAGTACTTC
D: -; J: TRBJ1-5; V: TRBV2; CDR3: CASSEVVWDSNQPQHF; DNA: TGTGCCAGCAGTGAAGTAGTGTGGGATAGCAATCAGCCCCAGCATTTT
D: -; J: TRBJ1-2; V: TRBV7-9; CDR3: CASSLLQGITNYGYTF; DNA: TGTGCCAGCAGCCTACTACAGGGAATCACTAACTATGGCTACACCTTC
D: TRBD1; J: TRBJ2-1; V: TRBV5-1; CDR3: CASSLAGTAYNEQFF; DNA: TGCGCCAGCAGCTTGGCCGGGACAGCCTACAATGAGCAGTTCTTC